These 16 T cell receptor beta chains came from one sample sequenced in a study of identical twins. TCRdb reanalysed the 5' RACE reads using MiXCR and keeps one entry per CDR3 protein. The sample has roughly 250,000 distinct CDR3 sequences, over 11% seen once; the top ten hold around 8.3%. Sequenced input: memory (CD45RO+) T cells sorted from blood. All receptors derive from a woman aged 18-29 years in good health.

This clonotype showed up many times. This rearrangement joins TRBV12-3 or TRBV12-4 to TRBJ1-5; D ambiguous. There are 16 residues in the CDR3. With 3 bases removed from V and 4 bases from J, the gap between germline ends came to 16 bases. CDR3 protein: CASSFWQSKRNQPQHF. Written as DNA, the CDR3 is TGTGCCAGCAGTTTTTGGCAGTCGAAAAGAAATCAGCCCCAGCATTTT.

This clonotype was recorded at least ten times. The junction differs from germline at one of its ends, possibly a read error. V is TRBV5-1 and J is TRBJ1-4; TRBD1 matches 7 bases. CDR1 and CDR2 from the germline V gene are SGHRS and YFSETQ. The CDR3 is 14 residues long. Here the CDR3 reads CASSSGTAKEKLFF. CDR3 DNA: TGCGCCAGCAGCAGCGGGACAGCTAAAGAAAAACTGTTTTTT. Filled out from reference TRBV5-1 and TRBJ1-4, the complete variable domain reads KAGVTQTPRYLIKTRGQQVTLSCSPISGHRSVSWYQQTPGQGLQFLFEYFSETQRNKGNFPGRFSGRQFSNSRSEMNVSTLELGDSALYLCASSSGTAKEKLFFGSGTQLSVL.

This clonotype was seen many times. The chain combines TRBV20-1 with TRBJ2-5, with 9 bases identical to TRBD1. The ends lost 5 bases at V and 5 bases at J; junction bases unmatched: 6. The germline V gene encodes CDR1 DFQATT and CDR2 SNEGSKA (reference sequence). The CDR3 length is 13 residues. The CDR3 loop reads CSAGNRGRETQYF. The CDR3 DNA reads as TGCAGTGCTGGAAACAGGGGGCGGGAGACCCAGTACTTC.

This clonotype occurred many times. The chain joins TRBV11-2 to TRBJ1-6; the D is unclear. Trimming cost V 0 bases and J 7 bases, with 10 bases left between them. In germline, CDR1 is SGHAT, CDR2 FQNNGV. The CDR3 runs to 15 residues. The chain's CDR3 is CASSLDSRQNSPLHF. The CDR3 nucleotides are TGTGCCAGCAGCTTAGATTCCAGGCAAAATTCACCCCTCCACTTT. Full variable domain (rest looked up from reference TRBV11-2 and TRBJ1-6): EAGVAQSPRYKIIEKRQSVAFWCNPISGHATLYWYQQILGQGPKLLIQFQNNGVVDDSQLPKDRFSAERLKGVDSTLKIQPAKLEDSAVYLCASSLDSRQNSPLHFGNGTRLTVT.

With respect to this clonotype: A read error may produce the germline difference seen at one junction end. V is TRBV7-2 and J is TRBJ2-1, with TRBD2 matching over 7 bases. The CDR3 has 13 amino acids. The germline CDR1 and CDR2 sequences are SGHTA and FQGNSA. CDR3 DNA: TGTGCCAGCGGCTTTGGCGGGAGTTTGGAGCAGTTCTTC. The encoded protein is CASGFGGSLEQFF. Full variable domain (outside the CDR3, taken from reference TRBV7-2 and TRBJ2-1): GAGVSQSPSNKVTEKGKDVELRCDPISGHTALYWYRQSLGQGLEFLIYFQGNSAPDKSGLPSDRFSAERTGGSVSTLTIQRTQQEDSAVYLCASGFGGSLEQFFGPGTRLTVL.

This clonotype was detected ten times or more. Its ends do not fully match the called genes, so a read error is possible. This rearrangement joins TRBV5-1 to TRBJ2-3, with D unclear. CDR3 length: 11 residues. Germline CDR1 and CDR2: SGHRS and YFSETQ. The CDR3 DNA reads as TGTGCCAGCAGCTTATTAGATACGCAGTATTTT. It is translated as CASSLLDTQYF.

This clonotype was counted a few times. The gene calls are TRBV19 and TRBJ2-7; 13 bases are a match to TRBD2. The CDR3 loop spans 16 amino acids. Germline assignment: CDR1 LNHDA and CDR2 SQIVND (reference sequence). Unmatched junction bases numbered 3, after V lost 2 bases and J lost 2 bases. The CDR3 DNA is TGTGCCAGTAGTATATTCGGGACTAGCGGGGCCTACGAGCAGTACTTC. Its translation: CASSIFGTSGAYEQYF. Together with reference TRBV19 and TRBJ2-7, the CDR3 gives the full variable domain: DGGITQSPKYLFRKEGQNVTLSCEQNLNHDAMYWYRQDPGQGLRLIYYSQIVNDFQKGDIAEGYSVSREKKESFPLTVTSAQKNPTAFYLCASSIFGTSGAYEQYFGPGTRLTVT.

This clonotype has only a few counts. The rearrangement uses TRBV29-1 and TRBJ2-3; no clear D. The CDR3 spans 13 residues. Looked up from germline, CDR1 is SQVTM and CDR2 is ANQGSEA. Between the trimmed V and J ends, which lost 8 bases and 5 bases, there was a span of 17 bases. DNA for the CDR3: TGCAGCTCTCGAGCGCGTCCGGGAGATACGCAGTATTTT. As protein: CSSRARPGDTQYF.

The chain employs TRBV14 and TRBJ1-1; D is perhaps TRBD1 (5 bases). V lost 1 base to trimming and J lost 6 bases, with 12 bases between them. This CDR3 has 14 amino acids. Germline V CDR1 and CDR2: SGHDN, FVKESK. The CDR3 DNA follows: TGTGCCAGCAGCCAAGGCGGACATAGGGCTGAAGCTTTCTTT. This translates into CASSQGGHRAEAFF.

This chain links TRBV6-2 or TRBV6-3 with TRBJ1-1; D is undetermined. V dropped 8 bases and J dropped 6 bases, with 16 bases sitting between them. This CDR3 region has 13 residues. Germline-derived CDR1 and CDR2 are MNHEY and SVGEGT. The CDR3 nucleotides read TGTGCCAGCTCCCTAACCCCGAGGGCTGAAGCTTTCTTT. It yields the protein CASSLTPRAEAFF.

The chain has TRBV24-1 and TRBJ1-5, with a tentative D call TRBD1 (5 bases). CDR3 length: 14 residues. V lost 3 bases, J lost 3 bases, and 8 bases lay in between. CDR1 KGHDR and CDR2 SFDVKD come from the germline V gene. In DNA, the CDR3 is TGTGCCACCAGTGATGGGGGATTCAATCAGCCCCAGCATTTT. This gives the protein CATSDGGFNQPQHF.

This clonotype occurred a few times. The rearrangement uses TRBV14 and TRBJ2-1; possible D gene TRBD1, 6 bases. Trimming left V 4 bases short and J 8 bases short, with 21 bases between. The CDR3 runs 16 residues. Germline V gene data show CDR1 as SGHDN and CDR2 as FVKESK. The CDR3 coding sequence is TGTGCCAGCAGCCCGAGGGGGAGCCAAAAATTCTATGAGCAGTTCTTC. Its protein is CASSPRGSQKFYEQFF.

This chain's CDR3 is CASSTLSLRTDTQYF. As DNA, the CDR3 is TGCGCCAGCAGTACGCTTTCCCTGCGGACAGATACGCAGTATTTT. The chain links TRBV5-1 to TRBJ2-3; D ambiguous. The CDR3 contains 15 residues. Trimming cost V 5 bases and J 3 bases, with 16 bases left between them. Germline loops: CDR1 SGHRS, CDR2 YFSETQ. The complete variable domain, with remaining parts taken from reference TRBV5-1 and TRBJ2-3, reads KAGVTQTPRYLIKTRGQQVTLSCSPISGHRSVSWYQQTPGQGLQFLFEYFSETQRNKGNFPGRFSGRQFSNSRSEMNVSTLELGDSALYLCASSTLSLRTDTQYFGPGTRLTVL.

The table lists this clonotype with a few counts. J is TRBJ1-1 and V is TRBV12-3 or TRBV12-4; 7 nucleotides align to TRBD1. The CDR3 has 12 amino acids. J was trimmed by 4 bases and V by 9 bases; bases with no gene match: 5. CDR3 nucleotides: TGTGCCAGTAAGGGACAGTTCACTGAAGCTTTCTTT. Translated: CASKGQFTEAFF.

In its sample, this clonotype was seen a few times. The chain employs TRBV5-1 and TRBJ2-7; the D gene could be TRBD1 or TRBD2 (5 bases each). The ends were cut back, 3 bases at V and 7 bases at J, with 8 bases in the middle. In germline, CDR1 is SGHRS, CDR2 YFSETQ. This CDR3 has 11 residues. In DNA, the CDR3 is TGCGCCAGCAGCTCGGGGCCGGAGCAGTACTTC. Translation gives CASSSGPEQYF.

This chain links TRBV12-3 or TRBV12-4 with TRBJ2-1; TRBD1 agrees at 7 bases. The CDR3 totals 16 residues. V dropped 3 bases and J dropped 7; count of bases not matched to a gene: 12. The CDR3 bases are TGTGCCAGCAGTTTGAGGGGGCAAGGAGGTAGGAATGAGCAGTTCTTC. As protein: CASSLRGQGGRNEQFF.